Below are 15 T cell receptor beta chains sequenced from a single sample in a study of T cell responses to AZD1222 COVID-19 vaccine. Measured with immunoSEQ multiplex PCR; TCRdb has only the in-frame clones, and not every one. The sample lists 180,000 or so clones, roughly 92% seen once, with approximately 0.64% in the top ten. This specimen was peripheral blood, taken on day 0 of AZD1222 vaccination. These receptors were taken from an adult in good health.

The rearrangement joins TRBV7-3 to TRBJ1-4; TRBD1 might be the D (5 bases). The CDR3 covers 13 residues. V shed 3 bases and J shed 7 bases, with 9 bases lying between them. The germline V gene has CDR1 SGHTA and CDR2 FQGTGA. CDR3 sequence (DNA): TGTGCCAGCAGCTTGAGGGGTGGTGAAAAACTGTTTTTT. Protein sequence: CASSLRGGEKLFF.

The chain carries TRBV9 and TRBJ2-1; D remains unclear. This CDR3 region has 15 residues. The V gene lost 5 bases and the J gene lost 2 bases, with 14 bases spanning the gap. Germline V gene data show CDR1 as SGDLS and CDR2 as YYNGEE. CDR3 nucleotide sequence: TGTGCCAGCAGTGACGACTCCGTACCCTACAATGAGCAGTTCTTC. Its translation: CASSDDSVPYNEQFF.

This chain connects TRBV4-1 to TRBJ2-7, with unresolved D. V was pared by 1 base and J by 2 bases, with 15 bases between. The CDR3 is 16 residues long. Germline V CDR1 and CDR2: MGHRA, YSYEKL. The CDR3 is CASSQGPLGFAYEQYF. In DNA form, the CDR3 reads TGCGCCAGCAGCCAAGGCCCCCTGGGTTTTGCCTACGAGCAGTACTTC.

The V gene is TRBV9, the J gene TRBJ1-2; D not resolved. Trimming stripped 0 bases from V and 10 bases from J, with 10 bases between. This CDR3 has 12 residues. CDR1 is SGDLS and CDR2 is YYNGEE in the germline V gene. For the CDR3, the DNA is TGTGCCAGCAGCGTAGCTCAAGGGATCTACACCTTC. Translating it yields CASSVAQGIYTF.

The V and J genes are TRBV10-3 and TRBJ2-7, with 12 nucleotides matching TRBD2. The J segment lost 2 bases and the V segment lost 6 bases, leaving 8 bases of the junction unmatched. The V gene's germline CDR1 is ENHRY and CDR2 SYGVKD. This CDR3 has 16 residues. CDR3 sequence: CAISAGLAGLTYEQYF. CDR3 nucleotides: TGTGCCATCAGCGCGGGACTAGCGGGCCTAACCTACGAGCAGTACTTC.

The V gene is TRBV4-2, the J gene TRBJ2-1, with D possibly being TRBD1 (6 bases). The CDR3 totals 15 residues. CDR1 is LGHNA and CDR2 is YNFKEQ in the germline V gene. Trimming removed 4 bases at V and 8 bases at J, with 18 bases between. The CDR3 bases are TGTGCCAGCAGCCCCACTGGGACAATCGACTATGAGCAGTTCTTC. The encoded protein is CASSPTGTIDYEQFF.

The V gene is TRBV6-5, the J gene TRBJ2-1; no clear D gene. V was clipped by 7 bases and J by 12 bases, with 16 bases between them. From germline, CDR1 is MNHEY and CDR2 SVGAGI. The CDR3 spans 12 residues. The CDR3 reads CASIVPLQGQFF. The CDR3 DNA is TGTGCCAGCATAGTCCCGTTGCAAGGGCAGTTCTTC.

This clone is a singleton in its sample. V usage is TRBV28 and J usage is TRBJ2-7, with D unresolved. CDR3 size: 11 residues. Trimming cost V 6 bases and J 9 bases, with 12 bases left between them. The germline gives CDR1 MDHEN, CDR2 SYDVKM. In nucleotides, the CDR3 is TGTGCCAGCAGCCCTAACGAGCGGCAGTACTTC. Amino acids: CASSPNERQYF.

The chain joins TRBV5-1 to TRBJ2-3; 13 nucleotides match TRBD2. V lost 2 bases, J lost 3 bases, and 9 bases stayed unmatched. Germline lookup yields CDR1 SGHRS and CDR2 YFSETQ. The CDR3 runs 18 residues. Here the CDR3 reads CASSLLAGGSGLTDTQYF. In nucleotides, the CDR3 is TGCGCCAGCAGCTTACTAGCGGGAGGGTCGGGGCTGACAGATACGCAGTATTTT.

This chain joins TRBV18 and TRBJ2-7, with D uncertain. Per germline, CDR1 KGHSH and CDR2 LQKENI. V was shortened by 2 bases and J by 3 bases, with 5 bases between the two germline ends. CDR3 length: 12 amino acids. DNA for the CDR3: TGTGCCAGCTCACCATTGAGCTACGAGCAGTACTTC. It yields the protein CASSPLSYEQYF.

The chain links TRBV5-1 to TRBJ2-5; D tentatively reads TRBD1 or TRBD2 (5 bases each). Looked up from germline, CDR1 is SGHRS and CDR2 is YFSETQ. The CDR3 runs to 16 residues. Trimming took 0 bases from V and 2 from J, leaving 14 bases between them. CDR3 bases: TGCGCCAGCAGCTTGGGCCCCCCCTGGGGGCAAGAGACCCAGTACTTC. This gives the protein CASSLGPPWGQETQYF.

The chain carries TRBV7-9 and TRBJ1-2; D unresolved. CDR3 length equals 11 residues. Germline V gene sequence: CDR1 SEHNR, CDR2 FQNEAQ (reference sequence). The ends were cut back, 1 base at V and 8 bases at J, with 5 bases in the middle. The CDR3, as DNA: TGTGCCAGCAGCTTAGAGGTGGGCTACACCTTC. Protein sequence: CASSLEVGYTF.

For this clone: Other nucleotide sequences from this sample produce the same CDR3. This chain connects TRBV3-1 (or the pseudogene TRBV3-2) to TRBJ1-5, with a tentative D call TRBD1 (5 bases). Trimming removed 0 bases at V and 7 bases at J, with 13 bases between. The CDR3 is 15 amino acids. Per germline, CDR1 LGHDT and CDR2 YNNKEL (reference sequence). As DNA, the CDR3 is TGTGCCAGCAGCCAAGACGGTGGGGGGTCCCAGCCCCAGCATTTT. Its translation is CASSQDGGGSQPQHF.

The rearrangement uses TRBV11-2 and TRBJ2-5; D gene unclear. The V gene's germline CDR1 is SGHAT and CDR2 FQNNGV. Trimming pared 7 bases from V and 7 bases from J, leaving 13 bases between. CDR3 length: 12 residues. CDR3 region: CASNFDDATQYF. CDR3 DNA: TGTGCCAGCAACTTTGATGATGCGACCCAGTACTTC.

The chain combines TRBV12-3 or TRBV12-4 with TRBJ1-2, with a weak D call TRBD1 (6 bases). V was shortened by 3 bases and J by 8 bases, with 10 bases between the two germline ends. The CDR3 spans 12 residues. The CDR3 spells CASSLGTLGYTF. The CDR3 coding sequence is TGTGCCAGCAGTTTGGGGACATTAGGCTACACCTTC.